The 25 T cell receptor beta chains reported below all come from one sample, sequenced in a study of blood T cell repertoires in COVID-19. Profiling relied on immunoSEQ multiplex PCR, and the TCRdb table lists in-frame clones only, not all of them. The table records fewer than 250,000 clones, 90% to 95% of them present only once. Sequenced material: peripheral blood. These receptors came from a man younger than 40 with acute or convalescent COVID-19.

The chain has TRBV5-1 and TRBJ2-3; 8 positions match TRBD2. CDR3 length: 14 amino acids. The J segment lost 3 bases and the V segment lost 2 bases, leaving 2 bases of the junction unmatched. Looked up from germline, CDR1 is SGHRS and CDR2 is YFSETQ. CDR3 nucleotide sequence: TGCGCCAGCAGCTTCGGACTAGCTACAGATACGCAGTATTTT. It yields the protein CASSFGLATDTQYF.

The genes are TRBV7-9 and TRBJ2-7; TRBD2 is a possible D gene (6 bases). CDR1 SEHNR and CDR2 FQNEAQ come from the germline V gene (reference sequence). The CDR3 extends over 14 amino acids. V was shortened by 2 bases and J by 9 bases, with 17 bases between the two germline ends. The CDR3, as DNA: TGTGCCAGCAGCTTAAGTACGGGACTCCCCAGGCAGTACTTC. This encodes CASSLSTGLPRQYF.

The V and J genes are TRBV24-1 and TRBJ2-1; no firm D call. The CDR3 runs to 16 residues. Between the trimmed V and J ends, which lost 1 base and 0 bases, there was a span of 9 bases. Germline V gene sequence: CDR1 KGHDR, CDR2 SFDVKD. The CDR3 nucleotides are TGTGCCACCAGTGATTTTGGTGGTAGCTCCTACAATGAGCAGTTCTTC. Protein sequence: CATSDFGGSSYNEQFF.

The genes are TRBV3-1 (or the pseudogene TRBV3-2) and TRBJ2-1; 14 bases align to TRBD2. V shed 5 bases, J shed 5 bases, and the junction held 5 bases outside the gene matches. Germline V gives CDR1 LGHDT, CDR2 YNNKEL (reference sequence). The CDR3 totals 16 residues. The CDR3, as DNA: TGTGCCAGCAGCTTTCGGACTAGCGGGGGGAACAATGAGCAGTTCTTC. This translates into CASSFRTSGGNNEQFF.

This clone was seen a single time. This rearrangement joins TRBV18 to TRBJ1-4, with D possibly matching TRBD1 (6 bases). The CDR3 covers 20 residues. Germline-derived CDR1 and CDR2 are KGHSH and LQKENI. V lost 2 bases and J 0 bases, leaving 22 bases between the germline ends. The CDR3 sequence: CASSPVGGLKPPATNEKLFF. The DNA for the CDR3 is TGTGCCAGCTCACCAGTTGGGGGCCTTAAACCACCTGCAACTAATGAAAAACTGTTTTTT.

V is TRBV6-6 and J is TRBJ1-1; 8 bases are shared with TRBD1. Germline trimming cut 5 bases from V and 5 bases from J; bases unmatched to any gene: 4. The CDR3 is 13 amino acids. Germline V gene lookup returns CDR1 MNHNY and CDR2 SVGAGI (reference sequence). CDR3 in amino acids: CASSLDRGTEAFF. The CDR3 nucleotides are TGTGCCAGCAGTCTCGACAGGGGAACTGAAGCTTTCTTT.

The chain uses TRBV9 and TRBJ1-5, with a possible D match to TRBD1 (6 bases). Germline V gene data show CDR1 as SGDLS and CDR2 as YYNGEE. The CDR3 is 15 amino acids. The V end was cut by 4 bases, the J end by 7 bases, with 18 bases between. The CDR3 DNA follows: TGTGCCAGCAGCACGGGACACCATACGGGGCAGCCCCAGCATTTT. This codes for CASSTGHHTGQPQHF.

The V and J genes are TRBV4-1 and TRBJ1-3, with D uncertain. Germline V gene data show CDR1 as MGHRA and CDR2 as YSYEKL. There are 16 residues in the CDR3. V lost 1 base to trimming and J lost 0 bases, with 10 bases between them. The CDR3 nucleotides read TGCGCCAGCAGCCAAGGGCGGGGAGGCTCTGGAAACACCATATATTTT. The encoded protein is CASSQGRGGSGNTIYF.

V usage is TRBV6-5 and J usage is TRBJ2-7, with a possible D match to TRBD2 (7 bases). CDR1 MNHEY and CDR2 SVGAGI come from the germline V gene. V lost 7 bases and J 7 bases, leaving 17 bases between the germline ends. This CDR3 is 13 amino acids long. In DNA, the CDR3 is TGTGCCAGCAAATACGCGGGGGCGGGAGAGCAGTACTTC. Its translation: CASKYAGAGEQYF.

In regard to this clone: Other DNA sequences within the sample encode an identical CDR3. J is TRBJ2-7 and V is TRBV30; D is unclear. The CDR3 extends over 11 amino acids. The germline CDR1 and CDR2 sequences are GTSNPN and SVGIG (reference sequence). The V end was cut by 0 bases, the J end by 3 bases, with 3 bases between. The CDR3 here is CAWSVHYEQYF. CDR3 coding DNA: TGTGCCTGGAGTGTACACTACGAGCAGTACTTC.

This chain connects TRBV10-3 to TRBJ2-1; 8 bases agree with TRBD2. With 9 bases clipped from V and 9 bases from J, the junction kept 16 bases outside the gene matches. CDR1 ENHRY and CDR2 SYGVKD come from the germline V gene. This CDR3 has 15 residues. The CDR3 bases are TGTGCCATGGGGGCCGGCAGCGGGGGAAAGGCTGAGCAGTTCTTC. This codes for CAMGAGSGGKAEQFF.

The V and J genes are TRBV6-5 and TRBJ2-2, with 14 bases lining up with TRBD2. CDR1 and CDR2 (germline): MNHEY, SVGAGI. Trimming removed 10 bases from V and 6 bases from J; junction bases left unmatched: 4. The length of the CDR3 is 14 residues. The CDR3 spells CAKGLAGVAGELFF. The CDR3 DNA reads as TGTGCCAAGGGACTAGCGGGAGTGGCCGGGGAGCTGTTTTTT.

This CDR3 is CASSGYRGANYGYTF. The CDR3 DNA sequence: TGTGCCAGCAGTGGGTACAGGGGAGCTAACTATGGCTACACCTTC. This chain links TRBV2 with TRBJ1-2, with 7 positions matching TRBD1. The CDR3 contains 15 residues. Per the germline V gene, CDR1 is SNHLY and CDR2 is FYNNEI. V lost 4 bases to trimming and J lost 0 bases; unmatched junction nucleotides: 5.

The chain carries TRBV18 and TRBJ1-1; a possible D gene is TRBD1 (5 bases). The germline gives CDR1 KGHSH, CDR2 LQKENI. The CDR3 is made up of 16 amino acids. Trimming left V 3 bases short and J 1 base short, with 15 bases between. The CDR3 DNA reads as TGTGCCAGCTCACCTTCCGTGCGGGGCTCGAACACTGAAGCTTTCTTT. Protein sequence: CASSPSVRGSNTEAFF.

This chain uses TRBV5-4 with TRBJ1-1; no firm D call. The CDR3 has 13 residues. The germline V gene encodes CDR1 SGHNT and CDR2 YYREEE (reference sequence). Trimming shortened V by 2 bases and J by 3 bases, and 8 bases separated the two germline ends. CDR3 loop: CASSLRRDTEAFF. CDR3 nucleotides: TGTGCCAGCAGCTTAAGGAGGGACACTGAAGCTTTCTTT.

The rearrangement links TRBV6-5 to TRBJ2-7; the D gene is possibly TRBD2 (6 bases). The CDR3 consists of 14 residues. The V gene lost 7 bases and the J gene lost 7 bases, with 20 bases spanning the gap. CDR1 and CDR2 (germline): MNHEY, SVGAGI. The CDR3 loop reads CASTSPAGTGEQYF. The CDR3 DNA reads as TGTGCCAGCACCTCACCTGCGGGGACGGGGGAGCAGTACTTC.

The rearrangement joins TRBV12-2 to TRBJ1-5. TRBV12-2 is a pseudogene. This CDR3 contains 17 residues. As DNA, the CDR3 is TGTGCAAGTCGCTTAGGCGGGGCGGACGATAGCAATCAGCCCCAGCATTTT. This sequence encodes CASRLGGADDSNQPQHF.

The chain employs TRBV9 and TRBJ1-4; 10 positions match TRBD1. CDR1 SGDLS and CDR2 YYNGEE come from the germline V gene. The CDR3 loop spans 16 amino acids. V shed 4 bases and J 8 bases; nucleotides not matched to a gene: 11. The CDR3 DNA follows: TGTGCCAGCAGCACCGAACCCGGGACAGGGGCGGAAAAACTGTTTTTT. Translation gives CASSTEPGTGAEKLFF. Full variable domain (rest looked up from reference TRBV9 and TRBJ1-4): DSGVTQTPKHLITATGQRVTLRCSPRSGDLSVYWYQQSLDQGLQFLIQYYNGEERAKGNILERFSAQQFPDLHSELNLSSLELGDSALYFCASSTEPGTGAEKLFFGSGTQLSVL.

This chain uses TRBV28 with TRBJ2-1; 12 bases line up with TRBD2. Germline assignment: CDR1 MDHEN and CDR2 SYDVKM. The CDR3 totals 16 residues. The trim removed 4 bases at V and 12 bases at J, leaving 13 bases unmatched. CDR3 coding DNA: TGTGCCAGCAGTTCCCTTCCTAGCGGGAGGGAGGGGTGGCAGTTCTTC. It encodes CASSSLPSGREGWQFF.

The V call is TRBV9, the J call TRBJ2-7; D is unresolved. The V gene lost 0 bases and the J gene lost 0 bases, with 7 bases spanning the gap. The CDR3 loop spans 14 amino acids. Per the germline V gene, CDR1 is SGDLS and CDR2 is YYNGEE. CDR3 DNA sequence: TGTGCCAGCAGCGTAGCTACAGCCTCCTACGAGCAGTACTTC. It translates to CASSVATASYEQYF.

This rearrangement joins TRBV30 to TRBJ1-5; a possible D gene is TRBD1 (6 bases). Germline values: CDR1 GTSNPN, CDR2 SVGIG (reference sequence). This CDR3 region has 13 residues. Trimming shortened V by 0 bases and J by 7 bases, and 10 bases separated the two germline ends. The DNA for the CDR3 is TGTGCCTGGAGTGTACAGGGACACCAGCCCCAGCATTTT. It translates to CAWSVQGHQPQHF.

The V call is TRBV18, the J call TRBJ1-4, with D maybe TRBD1 (5 bases). This CDR3 region has 15 residues. In germline, CDR1 is KGHSH, CDR2 LQKENI. V was shortened by 3 bases and J by 5 bases, with 13 bases between the two germline ends. The CDR3 DNA sequence: TGTGCCAGCTCACCTTATAGGGGTCGGAATGAAAAACTGTTTTTT. This sequence encodes CASSPYRGRNEKLFF.

CDR3 loop: CASSLGSSSTDTQYF. The CDR3 DNA reads TGTGCCAGCAGCTTAGGCTCCTCTAGCACAGATACGCAGTATTTT. The chain combines TRBV7-3 with TRBJ2-3; no definite D call. The CDR3 totals 15 residues. V lost 2 bases and J lost 0, with 9 bases in between. In germline, CDR1 is SGHTA, CDR2 FQGTGA.

The gene calls are TRBV29-1 and TRBJ2-1; 10 bases agree with TRBD1. J was trimmed by 13 bases and V by 2 bases; bases with no gene match: 14. Germline V gives CDR1 SQVTM, CDR2 ANQGSEA. The CDR3 is 15 residues long. CDR3 region: CSVEPTGDRGFYQFF. CDR3 bases: TGCAGCGTTGAACCTACCGGGGACAGGGGCTTCTATCAGTTCTTC.

This clone appeared a single time. J is TRBJ1-3 and V is TRBV19; D remains unclear. From germline, CDR1 is LNHDA and CDR2 SQIVND (reference sequence). V shed 0 bases and J shed 0 bases, with 6 bases lying between them. This CDR3 comprises 15 residues. CDR3 coding DNA: TGTGCCAGTAGTATAGATCGGAGCTCTGGAAACACCATATATTTT. It encodes CASSIDRSSGNTIYF.